This T cell receptor beta chain was recovered during a study of tumor-infiltrating lymphocytes in primary liver carcinoma. Points from the study as a whole: A significantly higher top-250-clone fraction was recorded for tumors than for blood (p = 0.039).

Ten or more counts support this clonotype. The antigen remains undetermined. The V and J ends lost 5 bases and 3 bases respectively, with 11 bases between them. CDR1 SGHVS and CDR2 FQNEAQ come from the germline V gene. The CDR3 runs 14 residues. Production of TCR beta cDNA used 400 to 600 ng total RNA together with a constant-region primer. It was through three nested multiplex PCR rounds of slightly modified ARM-PCR that TCR beta libraries arose. A C-beta reverse primer and TRBV1-TRBV30 forward primers served in each of the first two PCR rounds, at 10 cycles apiece. TCRdb passed the multiplex PCR reads through MiXCR, listing each CDR3 protein once. Among 75,000 or so distinct CDR3 sequences listed, 60% to 80% were seen once. Between 20 and 30 mg of unsorted bulk tissue served as the source from which RNA and DNA were co-extracted.

What was sequenced was liver tumor tissue from sampling region 4. Subset given: tumor region T4, right-lateral pole. This receptor was taken from a man aged 35 to 55 with primary liver carcinoma and hepatitis B virus infection. The chain has TRBV7-8 and TRBJ2-1; D gene uncertain. Here the CDR3 DNA reads TGTGCCAGCAGCAGAGGCACTGTCTACAATGAGCAGTTCTTC. Translated: CASSRGTVYNEQFF.